This T cell receptor beta chain comes out of a study of cytomegalovirus exposure and HLA in healthy donors. The ends lost 4 bases at V and 4 bases at J; junction bases unmatched: 11. Germline lookup yields CDR1 SGDLS and CDR2 YYNGEE. The CDR3 sequence is 15 residues long. In the PCR, 60 Vbeta and 13 Jbeta primers were used. Using immunoSEQ multiplex PCR, the repertoire was profiled, and TCRdb retains in-frame clones only, with some absent. The data contain about 210,000 clones, around 78% of them singletons. With respect to this clone: Its antigen is as yet unknown.

Whole-study results and caveats: When presence/absence was analysed, sequencing depth was taken to be roughly uniform across donors.

The TCR sequence derives from a woman under 40 in good health and CMV-seropositive. The chain recombines TRBV9 with TRBJ2-7, with 7 bases identical to TRBD2. Specimen: PBMCs. Written as DNA, the CDR3 is TGTGCCAGCAGCCCCTGGGGGGGGGATGCTTACGAGCAGTACTTC. Translated: CASSPWGGDAYEQYF.